The present TCR beta chain was sequenced within a study of radiation and T cells in renal cell carcinoma (TCRdb year 2020). In terms of the full investigation: In total, almost 55 samples, comprising around 26 tumors and roughly 27 peripheral blood samples, were subjected to TCR beta sequencing. Across all 50 or so samples, roughly 3,700,000 unique CDR3 nucleotide sequences encoding about 2.4 million unique CDR3 amino acid sequences were identified. The final blood draw took place at 4 weeks after radiation, the same time as nephrectomy. Beyond this particular receptor, the publication reports: Dynamics of the blood repertoire were not tracked past 4 weeks after treatment. With a single-armed trial design, the study had no way to address how radiation dose or scheduling affects the TCR repertoire. Because no pretreatment tumor biopsies were available, whether clonotypes were present in the tumor at baseline could not be determined. Top tumor clonotypes rose in blood from baseline to 2 weeks post-radiation, then contracted by 4 weeks, suggesting transient expansion of tumor-resident clones.

On this clone: Its specific antigen is unknown. The input lacks base qualities; no much larger clone sits a single base away.

The CDR1 and CDR2 encoded by the germline V gene are SGHVS and FNYEAQ. Compared with germline, V lacks 3 bases and J lacks 4 bases; bases without a gene match: 4. CDR3 length: 14 amino acids, cysteine to phenylalanine. The only DNA kept is the CDR3, 42 bases in frame from the first base. According to the study, the label for this sample's time point signals: blood 4 weeks post-SBRT, at nephrectomy. In light of the paper, this sample's treatment or condition label describes: 15 Gy SBRT to primary tumor, nephrectomy 4 weeks later. Samples were obtained from a clinical trial, in which 15 Gy stereotactic body radiation therapy was delivered to primary renal cell carcinomas and nephrectomy was performed 4 weeks later. To follow tumor-enriched clonotypes, serial peripheral blood was collected from radiation-treated patients at baseline and at 2 weeks and 4 weeks after SBRT. Every patient had renal cell carcinoma of clear cell pathology. The QIAamp DNA Blood Mini Kit (Qiagen) was used to prepare genomic DNA for TCR sequencing. The analyses included only samples that passed all quality control checks.

TCR beta libraries were generated from genomic DNA with the immunoSEQ kit, following the manufacturer's recommendations. Library preparation used a first multiplex PCR with proprietary primers, then a second PCR adding unique barcodes, with bead cleanups after each round. A positive control reaction and a negative control reaction, both provided in the kit, were run with every batch of samples. The final libraries underwent checking on an Agilent 4200 TapeStation D1000 ScreenTape, volumetric pooling, and quantification by qPCR. Sequencing ran on an Illumina NextSeq500 with a MidOutput 150-cycle cartridge, using 156 Read1 and 15 Index1 cycles with kit custom primers. The pooled library was loaded at around 1 pM with roughly 20% PhiX control spiked in. In the original analysis: Vendor-processed data were analyzed in R, and a clonotype was defined as all T cells sharing the same CDR3 nucleotide sequence. For clone abundance analyses, frequencies were normalized to the 10,000 most abundant clones per sample. Before analysis, public T cell clones were removed, and these numbered fewer than six per sample on average. A difference in abundance of at least 32-fold between compartments was used to define tumor-enriched and baseline blood-enriched clonotypes. A beta-binomial differential abundance model was used to identify clonotypes that were expanded or contracted between blood time points. Tumor-blood repertoire similarity was measured with the Baroni-Urbani and Buser coefficient, and groups were compared using two-tailed Wilcoxon tests in R. The table comes from immuneACCESS by way of TCRdb, which keeps in-frame sequences with V and J called. Part of the clones is missing from these tables; in studies checked, under half for an unresolved V gene and the rest for unknown reasons. V and J calls and clone size are as listed in that table; D and trimming were resolved from the DNA. This sample lists around 99,000 clones; more than 65% were detected once. Approximately 7.2% of the sample goes to the ten largest clones.

The clonotype originates from a man aged 60-69 years with renal cell carcinoma. The sequencing here drew on blood, taken from a patient whose treatment included radiotherapy and nephrectomy. The V and J genes are TRBV7-6 and TRBJ2-3, with TRBD1 matching 7 junction bases. At the DNA level, the sequence is TGTGCCAGCAGCTTGGGACAGTCAGCAGATACGCAGTATTTT. The encoded protein is CASSLGQSADTQYF.